The rows below give T cell receptor beta chains drawn from one sample of a study of blood T cell repertoires in COVID-19. Generated by immunoSEQ multiplex PCR, the TCRdb table keeps only in-frame clones and is missing some. The repertoire consists of 410,000 or so clones, with 75% to 90% occurring once and the leading ten covering under 2%. The sequenced sample was peripheral blood. Receptors originate from a woman between 40 and 55 years old with COVID-19, enrolled during active disease. Both conserved end residues are part of each CDR3. The order of the fields is D gene, V gene, J gene, clone size, CDR3 protein, CDR3 DNA. D genes are given only for firm matches. Some rows have no size entry. The others give once, few or many, or a class for an expanded clone.

TRBD2	TRBV6-2/TRBV6-3	TRBJ2-1	NA	CASSYSGRGGNEQFF	TGTGCCAGCAGTTACTCCGGGAGGGGAGGCAATGAGCAGTTCTTC
NA	TRBV27	TRBJ1-1	NA	CASSPWGVSAFF	TGTGCCAGCAGTCCATGGGGGGTCTCAGCTTTCTTT
NA	TRBV6-2/TRBV6-3	TRBJ2-3	NA	CASSSNVRSTDTQYF	TGTGCCAGCAGTTCCAACGTCAGGTCCACAGATACGCAGTATTTT
TRBD2	TRBV5-1	TRBJ2-1	NA	CASISGSGVSSYNEQFF	TGCGCCAGCATTTCTGGTAGCGGGGTGAGCTCCTACAATGAGCAGTTCTTC
TRBD1	TRBV18	TRBJ1-2	NA	CASSPRDRVTYGYTF	TGTGCCAGCTCACCGAGGGACAGGGTGACCTATGGCTACACCTTC
NA	TRBV19	TRBJ1-1	NA	CASSVWASNTEAFF	TGTGCCAGTAGTGTCTGGGCCTCGAACACTGAAGCTTTCTTT
NA	TRBV11-2	TRBJ2-7	NA	CASSVSGPGEQYF	TGTGCCAGCAGCGTCTCCGGGCCGGGGGAGCAGTACTTC
TRBD1	TRBV5-1	TRBJ1-3	NA	CASSLGTGADSGNTIYF	TGCGCCAGCAGCTTAGGCACAGGGGCCGACTCTGGAAACACCATATATTTT
TRBD2	TRBV27	TRBJ2-1	NA	CASSLGLAGSSYNEQFF	TGTGCCAGCAGTTTAGGACTAGCGGGGAGCTCCTACAATGAGCAGTTCTTC
TRBD1	TRBV7-8	TRBJ1-1	few	CASSSWTGEPPPEAFF	TGTGCCAGCAGCTCTTGGACAGGAGAGCCCCCCCCTGAAGCTTTCTTT
NA	TRBV7-9	TRBJ1-1	NA	CASSFGQMNTEAFF	TGTGCCAGCAGCTTCGGACAGATGAACACTGAAGCTTTCTTT
NA	TRBV2	TRBJ1-1	NA	CASSEEGVRVIGAFF	TGTGCCAGCAGTGAAGAAGGGGTCAGGGTGATAGGGGCTTTCTTT
NA	TRBV7-8	TRBJ1-1	NA	CASSLARNTEAFF	TGTGCCAGCAGCTTAGCTAGGAACACTGAAGCTTTCTTT
NA	TRBV4-2	TRBJ2-7	NA	CASSQVPGEGEQYF	TGTGCCAGCAGCCAAGTCCCAGGGGAGGGAGAGCAGTACTTC
NA	TRBV27	TRBJ1-4	NA	CASSSQGRVEKLFF	TGTGCCAGCAGTTCGCAGGGGAGGGTTGAAAAACTGTTTTTT
TRBD1	TRBV7-9	TRBJ1-1	NA	CASAGPGQGNTEAFF	TGTGCCAGCGCCGGCCCGGGACAGGGGAACACTGAAGCTTTCTTT
TRBD2	TRBV25-1	TRBJ2-1	NA	CASSDQTSGVYNEQFF	TGTGCCAGCAGTGACCAGACTAGCGGGGTATACAATGAGCAGTTCTTC
NA	TRBV6-1	TRBJ1-5	NA	CASSEALRAQHF	TGTGCCAGCAGTGAAGCGCTTCGGGCCCAGCATTTT
NA	TRBV28	TRBJ1-4	NA	CASSLSGQGGEKLFF	TGTGCCAGCAGTTTAAGTGGGCAGGGTGGAGAAAAACTGTTTTTT
NA	TRBV7-2	TRBJ1-4	NA	CASSRATNEKLFF	TGTGCCAGCAGCCGTGCAACTAATGAAAAACTGTTTTTT
TRBD1	TRBV6-5	TRBJ1-2	once	CASTRQGNGYGYTF	TGTGCCAGCACCCGACAGGGTAACGGCTATGGCTACACCTTC
NA	TRBV7-2	TRBJ2-7	NA	CASSPRTISYEQYF	TGTGCCAGCAGCCCACGGACAATTTCCTACGAGCAGTACTTC
NA	TRBV12-3/TRBV12-4	TRBJ1-2	NA	CASSIRAWGYTF	TGTGCCAGCAGCATCCGCGCCTGGGGCTACACCTTC
NA	TRBV27	TRBJ2-3	NA	CASSLPGLLDTQYF	TGTGCCAGCAGTTTACCGGGGTTATTAGATACGCAGTATTTT
TRBD1	TRBV18	TRBJ2-1	NA	CASSPGQVVSLGFF	TGTGCCAGCTCACCTGGACAGGTCGTCTCCCTCGGGTTCTTC
NA	TRBV11-2	TRBJ1-3	NA	CASSLVGYSGNTIYF	TGTGCCAGCAGCTTAGTCGGGTACTCTGGAAACACCATATATTTT
TRBD1	TRBV5-1	TRBJ1-2	NA	CASSRDRHGYTF	TGCGCCAGCAGCAGGGACAGGCATGGCTACACCTTC
NA	TRBV5-6	TRBJ1-1	NA	CASSLGLANTEAFF	TGTGCCAGCAGCTTGGGATTAGCCAACACTGAAGCTTTCTTT
NA	TRBV6-5	TRBJ1-4	NA	CASSSPRGGHEKLFF	TGTGCCAGCAGTTCCCCCAGAGGAGGGCATGAAAAACTGTTTTTT
NA	TRBV19	TRBJ1-5	NA	CASSISRVTGNQPQHF	TGTGCCAGTAGTATCTCCAGGGTGACAGGCAATCAGCCCCAGCATTTT
NA	TRBV30	TRBJ2-5	NA	CAWSVLGSSKTQYF	TGTGCCTGGAGTGTACTCGGGAGTAGTAAGACCCAGTACTTC
NA	TRBV27	TRBJ1-4	once	CASSAKRTRSEKLFF	TGTGCCAGCAGTGCTAAGAGGACACGGAGTGAAAAACTGTTTTTT
TRBD1	TRBV20-1	TRBJ2-5	NA	CSASTGGLETQYF	TGCAGTGCTAGTACAGGGGGCTTAGAGACCCAGTACTTC
TRBD2	TRBV27	TRBJ2-1	NA	CASSFGREGPRGNEQFF	TGTGCCAGCAGTTTTGGACGGGAGGGCCCTCGGGGCAATGAGCAGTTCTTC
NA	TRBV18	TRBJ1-1	NA	CASSPLGGNEAFF	TGTGCCAGCTCACCTCTCGGGGGGAATGAAGCTTTCTTT
NA	TRBV5-1	TRBJ1-2	NA	CASSSRGENGYTF	TGCGCCAGCAGCTCCCGGGGGGAGAATGGCTACACCTTC
NA	TRBV18	TRBJ2-7	NA	CASSPGTSYERQYF	TGTGCCAGCTCCCCCGGGACTTCCTACGAGCGGCAGTACTTC
NA	TRBV25-1	TRBJ2-3	NA	CASSSIGRGLHTDTQYF	TGTGCCAGCAGCTCAATAGGGAGAGGGCTTCATACAGATACGCAGTATTTT
TRBD2	TRBV3-1/TRBV3-2	TRBJ2-2	NA	CASSLSKRGAYHGELFF	TGTGCCAGCAGCCTCTCCAAGCGGGGGGCGTATCACGGGGAGCTGTTTTTT
NA	TRBV19	TRBJ2-5	NA	CASSIPGSQETQYF	TGTGCCAGTAGTATCCCAGGCAGTCAAGAGACCCAGTACTTC
NA	TRBV28	TRBJ2-7	NA	CATRGMPEQYF	TGTGCCACCCGGGGGATGCCCGAGCAGTACTTC
TRBD2	TRBV19	TRBJ2-7	few	CASSMGLAGGFEQYF	TGTGCCAGTAGCATGGGACTAGCGGGAGGGTTCGAGCAGTACTTC
NA	TRBV4-1	TRBJ1-2	NA	CASSRQGSISYGYTF	TGCGCCAGCAGTCGTCAGGGTTCAATCTCCTATGGCTACACCTTC
TRBD2	TRBV6-2/TRBV6-3	TRBJ2-7	NA	CASSEKREGHEQYF	TGTGCCAGCAGTGAGAAGCGGGAGGGCCACGAGCAGTACTTC
TRBD2	TRBV6-6	TRBJ2-3	NA	CASSERGRTDTQYF	TGTGCCAGCAGCGAGCGGGGGCGCACAGATACGCAGTATTTT
NA	TRBV11-3	TRBJ2-3	NA	CASSSRQATDTQYF	TGTGCCAGCAGCTCCCGACAAGCCACAGATACGCAGTATTTT
NA	TRBV27	TRBJ1-5	NA	CASSWQGSNQPQHF	TGTGCCAGCAGTTGGCAGGGGAGCAATCAGCCCCAGCATTTT
NA	TRBV9	TRBJ1-4	few	CASSAGVGGGDEKLFF	TGTGCCAGCAGCGCGGGGGTCGGCGGGGGGGACGAAAAACTGTTTTTT
TRBD2	TRBV4-3	TRBJ2-7	once	CASSQGPVWEGAYEQYF	TGCGCCAGCAGCCAAGGACCCGTTTGGGAGGGTGCCTACGAGCAGTACTTC
TRBD1	TRBV7-6	TRBJ1-3	once	CASSLFSQGEGNTIYF	TGTGCCAGCAGCTTATTTTCCCAGGGGGAAGGAAACACCATATATTTT
TRBD2	TRBV5-6	TRBJ2-4	NA	CASSWGTSGRAKNIQYF	TGTGCCAGCAGCTGGGGGACTAGCGGGCGCGCCAAAAACATTCAGTACTTC